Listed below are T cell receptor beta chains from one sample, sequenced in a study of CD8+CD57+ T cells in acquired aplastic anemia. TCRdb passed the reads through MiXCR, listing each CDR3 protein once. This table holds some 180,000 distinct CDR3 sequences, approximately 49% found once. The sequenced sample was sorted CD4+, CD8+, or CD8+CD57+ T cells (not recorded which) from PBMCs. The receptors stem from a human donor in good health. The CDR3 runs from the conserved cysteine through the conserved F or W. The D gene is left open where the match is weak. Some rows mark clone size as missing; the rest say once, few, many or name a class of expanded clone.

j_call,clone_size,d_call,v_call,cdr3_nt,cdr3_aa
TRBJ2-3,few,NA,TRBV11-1,TGTGCCAGCAGCTCAACAGGAGTCTCTAGCACAGATACGCAGTATTTT,CASSSTGVSSTDTQYF
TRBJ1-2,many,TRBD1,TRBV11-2,TGTGCCAGCAGCACAGGACAGGGAATGTCTAACTATGGCTACACCTTC,CASSTGQGMSNYGYTF
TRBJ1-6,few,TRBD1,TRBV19,TGTGCCAGTAGTGAAGACAGGGCCCCTAATTCACCCCTCCACTTT,CASSEDRAPNSPLHF
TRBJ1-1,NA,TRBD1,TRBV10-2,TGCGCCAGCACTGGGCAGGGGGCAGTTGAAGCTTTCTTT,CASTGQGAVEAFF
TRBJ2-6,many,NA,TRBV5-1,TGCGCCAGCAGCCGGAAGGGGAGCTCTGGGGCCAACGTCCTGACTTTC,CASSRKGSSGANVLTF
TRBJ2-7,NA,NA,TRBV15,TGTGCCACCAGCAGCGACTCCTACGAGCAGTACTTC,CATSSDSYEQYF
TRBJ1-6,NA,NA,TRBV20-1,TGCAGTGCTAGGGGGATCGATACGGGGAATTCACCCCTCCACTTT,CSARGIDTGNSPLHF
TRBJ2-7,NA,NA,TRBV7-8,TGTGCCAGCAGCCAACTAGCTTTACTTACCTACGAGCAGTACTTC,CASSQLALLTYEQYF
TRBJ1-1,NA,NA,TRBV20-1,TGCAGTGCTAGAGGCCAGCGAGCAGTGAACACTGAAGCTTTCTTT,CSARGQRAVNTEAFF
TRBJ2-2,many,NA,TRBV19,TGTGCCAGTAACAAGGGACCCGATACCGGGGAGCTGTTTTTT,CASNKGPDTGELFF
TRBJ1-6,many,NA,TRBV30,TGTGCCTGGAGTGTCCACAGGATGGCGGTTTCGACCCTCCACTTT,CAWSVHRMAVSTLHF
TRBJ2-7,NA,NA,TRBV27,TGTGCCAGCAGTTTTGGACAACACTACGAGCAGTACTTC,CASSFGQHYEQYF
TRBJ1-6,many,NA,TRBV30,TGTGCCTGGAGCCCGCAGGATTCACCCCTCCACTTT,CAWSPQDSPLHF
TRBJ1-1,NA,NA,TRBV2,TGTGCCAGCAGTCACATACAGGGTGGGAACACTGAAGCTTTCTTT,CASSHIQGGNTEAFF
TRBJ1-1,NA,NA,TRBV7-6,TGTGCCAGCGCTCTTCCTGCGGTGACTGAAGCTTTCTTT,CASALPAVTEAFF
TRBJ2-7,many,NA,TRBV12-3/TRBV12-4,TGTGCCAGCAGTTTACGAGACGGGAAATCCTACGAGCAGTACTTC,CASSLRDGKSYEQYF
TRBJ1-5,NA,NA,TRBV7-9,TGTGCCAGTCAAGAACAGCCCCAGCATTTT,CASQEQPQHF
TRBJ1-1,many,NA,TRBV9,TGTGCCAGCAGCGTAGGGGGGGTGAACACTGAAGCTTTCTTT,CASSVGGVNTEAFF
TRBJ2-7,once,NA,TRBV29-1,TGCAGCGTTCTCGTTAATCGGGACTCACGCACCTACGAGCAGTACTTC,CSVLVNRDSRTYEQYF
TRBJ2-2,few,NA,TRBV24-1,TGTGCCACCCGCAAGTCCTTCGCCGGGGAGCTGTTTTTT,CATRKSFAGELFF
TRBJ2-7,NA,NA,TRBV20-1,TGCAGTGCTAGAAAGCCAGATATTAACTACGAGCAGTACTTC,CSARKPDINYEQYF
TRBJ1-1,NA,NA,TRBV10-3,TGTGCCATGAGAGACTACCGAGGGGAGTCCACTGAAGCTTTCTTT,CAMRDYRGESTEAFF
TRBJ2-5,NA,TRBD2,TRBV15,TGTGCCACCAGCAGGCCGACTAGCGGGAGGATGGCAGAGACCCAGTACTTC,CATSRPTSGRMAETQYF
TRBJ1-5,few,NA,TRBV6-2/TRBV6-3,TGTGCCAGCAGTGGCCGACCGGGGTGGCCCCAGCATTTT,CASSGRPGWPQHF
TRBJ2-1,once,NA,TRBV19,TGCGCCAGTAGTATTAGCTTTGAGGCCCACAATGAGCAGTTCTTC,CASSISFEAHNEQFF
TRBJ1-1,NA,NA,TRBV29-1,TGCAGCGTTGTAAGGCAGCATAACACTGAAGCTTTCTTT,CSVVRQHNTEAFF
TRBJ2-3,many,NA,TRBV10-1,TGCGCCAGCAGAGTGGGGGGGTCGGGACAGGCACTCACAGATACGCAGTATTTT,CASRVGGSGQALTDTQYF
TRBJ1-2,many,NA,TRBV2,TGTGCCAGCAGTGATAACGGGATCTATGGCTACACCTTC,CASSDNGIYGYTF
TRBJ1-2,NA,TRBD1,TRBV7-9,TGTGCCAGCAGCCAAGGACAGGGTGCCATCTATGGCTACACCTTC,CASSQGQGAIYGYTF
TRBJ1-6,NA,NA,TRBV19,TGTGCCAGTAGGCAAGGAGGCTTAGGATCGCCCCTCCACTTT,CASRQGGLGSPLHF
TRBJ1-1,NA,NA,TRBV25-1,TGTGCCAGCAGTGCTTTAAGCACTGAAGCTTTCTTT,CASSALSTEAFF
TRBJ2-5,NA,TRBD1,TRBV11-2,TGTGCCAGCAGCGGCAGGGGGAGCTCGGAGACCCAGTACTTC,CASSGRGSSETQYF
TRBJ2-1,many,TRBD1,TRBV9,TGTGCCAGCAGCGAATCGTGGACAGGGGATTCCTACAATGAGCAGTTCTTC,CASSESWTGDSYNEQFF
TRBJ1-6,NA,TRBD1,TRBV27,TGTGCCAGCAGTTTATCAGGGGGCCAGAGCTCCTATAATCCACCCCTCCACTTT,CASSLSGGQSSYNPPLHF